The T cell receptor beta chain under discussion was sequenced for a study of cytomegalovirus exposure and HLA in healthy donors listed by TCRdb under 2017. Concerning the study at large: The roughly 650 repertoires of the first cohort and the 120 validation repertoires were produced on the same platform, according to a later analysis. The study was designed to test whether signatures of past pathogen exposure could be identified by cataloging public T cell receptors. The study combined high-throughput TCR immunosequencing, statistical association of individual TCRs with disease status, and machine learning to predict cytomegalovirus infection status. Along with the roughly 670-subject first cohort, a separate validation cohort of over a hundred different subjects was used.

CDR1 and CDR2 were assigned from the germline V gene (reference sequence) as SEHNR and FQNEAQ. Spanning cysteine to phenylalanine, the CDR3 consists of 16 amino acids. The kept DNA is CDR3 alone, 48 bases in frame from the first base. V was cut back by 7 bases and J by 8 bases, leaving a gap of 26 bases between them. Beyond this particular receptor, the publication reports: Of the cluster scores, around 95% were above 0 in a later analysis, which found that TCRs clustered in the first cohort also tended to co-occur in the 120 validation repertoires. It was suggested by the authors that the approach could potentially be generalized to other disease states and immunological phenotypes. The classifier was reported to diagnose cytomegalovirus status with high specificity and sensitivity in both the original and validation cohorts. A later analysis had no HLA typing for the validation cohort, so co-occurrence there was scored across all 120 or so repertoires. Most TCR sequences were observed very rarely across donors, whereas some public TCRs were present in many individuals. A total of about 150 TCR beta chains were listed by the study as associated with cytomegalovirus. In vitro tests confirmed that three of the cytomegalovirus-associated TCR beta chains recognize cytomegalovirus antigens.

Libraries were made using the immunoSEQ multiplex PCR assay. The authors processed their data as follows. A statistical classification framework was built to diagnose cytomegalovirus status from the catalog of TCR beta chain sequences. TCRdb obtained this table from immuneACCESS and retained in-frame rearrangements with V and J assigned. These tables miss some clones; where compared with another copy, unresolved V genes account for less than half of the shortfall, and the remainder is unexplained. V and J calls and clone size come straight from that table; D and trimming were deduced from the DNA. The table for this sample lists about 140,000 clones; around 86% of them were counted only once. Clones ranked in the top ten supply around 10% of the sample. Turning to this clone: Its antigen target is currently unknown. Per-base quality was not reported, and no clone a single base away is much larger than it.

Donors formed part of the validation cohort, which comprised 120 subjects and was distinct from the first cohort of under 850 subjects. Sequenced sample: PBMCs. This chain is built from TRBV7-9 and TRBJ1-1; a tentative D call is TRBD1 (6 bases match). This TCR was recovered from a young man in good health and CMV-seropositive. The nucleotide sequence reads as follows: TGTGCCAGCAAATCAGGCACCGGGACAAGGGCCGCGGAAGCTTTCTTT. The translation is CASKSGTGTRAAEAFF.